One and the same sample provided the 28 T cell receptor beta chains below, sequenced in a study of T-cell reconstitution after alpha-beta-depleted transplantation in children (dated by TCRdb to the mid-2010s). The treatment or condition label here, explained by the study, means: allogeneic hematopoietic cell transplantation with graft depleted of TCRalphabeta T cells and CD19 B cells. Library method: PCR. This sample was sequenced with an Illumina HiSeq 2500. Molecular barcoding was employed in the preparation of TCR libraries, with unique molecular identifiers being used to normalize TCRbeta repertoire quantification. In TCRdb, the public reads were trimmed at Q25 with fastp and aligned with MiXCR, with productive beta chains retained. Records with the same CDR3 protein are collapsed into one entry carrying the most frequent genes and DNA. This sample holds 700,000 to 950,000 distinct CDR3 sequences; 15% to 20% were observed only once. In total, the top ten clones hold around 5.3% of the sample.

This material consisted of PBMCs, mostly from graft donor cells, taken 360 days after TCRalphabeta/CD19-depleted stem cell transplant. These receptors originate from a male patient between 5 and 17 years old who had a stem cell transplant for acute lymphoblastic leukemia, so the T cells may come from the graft donor.

Only a few counts were recorded for this clonotype. The chain joins TRBV5-6 to TRBJ2-7; TRBD1 agrees at 8 bases. The CDR3 length is 17 residues. The ends lost 3 bases at V and 3 bases at J; junction bases unmatched: 14. Germline loops: CDR1 SGHDT, CDR2 YYEEEE. CDR3: CASSSMKWTGISYEQYF. CDR3 bases: TGTGCCAGCAGCTCTATGAAATGGACAGGGATAAGCTACGAGCAGTACTTC.

The chain employs TRBV30 and TRBJ2-7; D is unresolved. V lost 0 bases to trimming and J lost 3 bases, with 6 bases between them. The germline gives CDR1 GTSNPN, CDR2 SVGIG (reference sequence). The CDR3 totals 12 residues. In DNA, the CDR3 is TGTGCCTGGAGTGTTTCGTTCTACGAGCAGTACTTC. Translation gives CAWSVSFYEQYF.

The chain links TRBV7-3 to TRBJ2-3; D possibly corresponds to TRBD2 (6 bases). Germline V gene data show CDR1 as SGHTA and CDR2 as FQGTGA. The V end lost 6 bases, the J end lost 4 bases, and 20 bases lay between the germline ends. The CDR3 is 16 residues long. CDR3 DNA: TGTGCCAGCAGTCTCCGCCCCGGGACTCAATCAGATACGCAGTATTTT. Translation: CASSLRPGTQSDTQYF.

This clonotype was seen many times. The rearrangement joins TRBV7-9 to TRBJ1-5; D is unresolved. The V gene's germline CDR1 is SEHNR and CDR2 FQNEAQ (reference sequence). Trimming shortened V by 5 bases and J by 1 base, and 9 bases separated the two germline ends. CDR3 length: 14 amino acids. CDR3 DNA: TGTGCCAGCAGCCTCCCAGGAAGCAATCAGCCCCAGCATTTT. This translates into CASSLPGSNQPQHF. Full variable domain (outside the CDR3, taken from reference TRBV7-9 and TRBJ1-5): DTGVSQNPRHKITKRGQNVTFRCDPISEHNRLYWYRQTLGQGPEFLTYFQNEAQLEKSRLLSDRFSAERPKGSFSTLEIQRTEQGDSAMYLCASSLPGSNQPQHFGDGTRLSIL.

The genes are TRBV29-1 and TRBJ1-1; D may be TRBD1 (6 bases). V lost 5 bases, J lost 5 bases, and 15 bases lay in between. CDR3 size: 13 residues. Germline assignment: CDR1 SQVTM and CDR2 ANQGSEA. CDR3 sequence: CSVYGGPWTEAFF. DNA of the CDR3: TGCAGCGTTTATGGGGGGCCATGGACTGAAGCTTTCTTT.

This clonotype has a count of ten or more. The rearrangement links TRBV12-3 or TRBV12-4 to TRBJ2-7; unclear D gene. The CDR3 runs 13 residues. V shed 3 bases and J shed 2 bases, with 8 bases lying between them. The CDR3 protein is CASSFDFAYEQYF. CDR3 DNA sequence: TGTGCCAGCAGTTTCGATTTCGCCTACGAGCAGTACTTC.

This sequence joins TRBV27 and TRBJ2-4; possibly TRBD1 for D (8 bases). The CDR3 consists of 15 residues. V lost 6 bases to trimming and J lost 3 bases, with 15 bases between them. Germline V CDR1 and CDR2: MNHEY, SMNVEV (reference sequence). The CDR3 nucleotides are TGTGCCAGCAGGCGAACAGGGGGGGGCAAAAACATTCAGTACTTC. It specifies CASRRTGGGKNIQYF.

The table lists this clonotype with a few counts. The chain employs TRBV6-5 and TRBJ2-5; D tentatively reads TRBD1 or TRBD2 (5 bases each). V lost 2 bases and J 4 bases, leaving 11 bases between the germline ends. The germline V gene has CDR1 MNHEY and CDR2 SVGAGI. The CDR3 totals 14 residues. CDR3 loop: CASSYRAGGETQYF. The CDR3 region has the DNA TGTGCCAGCAGTTACAGGGCTGGGGGAGAGACCCAGTACTTC.

The chain combines TRBV4-1 with TRBJ2-3; 8 nucleotides match TRBD2. CDR1 is MGHRA and CDR2 is YSYEKL in the germline V gene. This CDR3 is 17 amino acids long. V gave up 1 base and J gave up 0 bases; unmatched junction bases: 6. The CDR3 DNA reads TGCGCCAGCAGCCAAGTAGCTAGCGGGCCTAGCACAGATACGCAGTATTTT. Residues: CASSQVASGPSTDTQYF.

A few counts support this clonotype. The rearrangement links TRBV10-3 to TRBJ2-2; tentative D call: TRBD2 (7 bases). There are 15 residues in the CDR3. Germline CDR1 is ENHRY and CDR2 is SYGVKD. Trimming pared 10 bases from V and 4 bases from J, leaving 19 bases between. The CDR3 bases are TGTGCCAGCGGGGGCAGCTCGCTTTCCACCGGGGAGCTGTTTTTT. Translated: CASGGSSLSTGELFF.

This clonotype came up a few times. V is TRBV27 and J is TRBJ1-5, with D unclear. The CDR3 spans 14 residues. V was trimmed by 1 base and J by 6 bases, leaving 10 bases between them. CDR1 and CDR2 (germline): MNHEY, SMNVEV (reference sequence). In nucleotides, the CDR3 is TGTGCCAGCAGTTTATGGCGAAAGGGTCAGCCCCAGCATTTT. This encodes CASSLWRKGQPQHF.

Only a few counts were recorded for this clonotype. This chain joins TRBV7-2 and TRBJ2-1; no clear D gene. The CDR3 extends over 14 amino acids. V lost 5 bases to trimming and J lost 5 bases, with 13 bases between them. CDR1 and CDR2 from the germline V gene are SGHTA and FQGNSA. CDR3 sequence (DNA): TGTGCCAGCAGCCGATCCAACTTTGACAATGAGCAGTTCTTC. It codes for CASSRSNFDNEQFF. The whole variable domain, remainder taken from reference TRBV7-2 and TRBJ2-1, is GAGVSQSPSNKVTEKGKDVELRCDPISGHTALYWYRQSLGQGLEFLIYFQGNSAPDKSGLPSDRFSAERTGGSVSTLTIQRTQQEDSAVYLCASSRSNFDNEQFFGPGTRLTVL.

This clonotype was counted only a few times. This chain joins TRBV11-2 and TRBJ2-3; D ambiguous. Trimming removed 4 bases at V and 1 base at J, with 9 bases between. This CDR3 is built from 14 residues. Germline V gene sequence: CDR1 SGHAT, CDR2 FQNNGV. The CDR3 spells CASSYYPGTDTQYF. CDR3 nucleotides: TGTGCCAGCAGCTACTATCCGGGCACAGATACGCAGTATTTT. The variable domain in full, with the rest retrieved from reference TRBV11-2 and TRBJ2-3, is EAGVAQSPRYKIIEKRQSVAFWCNPISGHATLYWYQQILGQGPKLLIQFQNNGVVDDSQLPKDRFSAERLKGVDSTLKIQPAKLEDSAVYLCASSYYPGTDTQYFGPGTRLTVL.

This clonotype was recorded many times. This chain links TRBV7-2 with TRBJ2-7; 11 bases align to TRBD2. The length of the CDR3 is 15 residues. Trimming removed 4 bases from V and 4 bases from J; junction bases left unmatched: 6. The germline CDR1 and CDR2 sequences are SGHTA and FQGNSA. CDR3 protein: CASSSLAGGTYEQYF. In nucleotides, the CDR3 is TGTGCCAGCAGCTCTCTAGCGGGAGGAACTTACGAGCAGTACTTC.

This clonotype occurred a few times. The chain couples TRBV6-5 to TRBJ2-1; tentative D call: TRBD2 (5 bases). CDR1 and CDR2 (germline): MNHEY, SVGAGI. The CDR3 extends over 16 amino acids. Trimming cost V 2 bases and J 6 bases, with 17 bases left between them. DNA of the CDR3: TGTGCCAGCAGTTACGGGCCTCCAGAGGGTGGCAATGAGCAGTTCTTC. It encodes CASSYGPPEGGNEQFF.

The rearrangement joins TRBV7-2 to TRBJ1-2, with 7 bases aligning to TRBD1. J lost 2 bases, V lost 5 bases, and 5 bases had no gene match. Looked up from germline, CDR1 is SGHTA and CDR2 is FQGNSA. The CDR3 totals 14 residues. CDR3 region: CASSRRTGNYGYTF. The CDR3 bases are TGTGCCAGCAGCAGACGGACAGGAAACTATGGCTACACCTTC.

This chain joins TRBV5-1 and TRBJ2-3; D perhaps matches TRBD1 (5 bases). With 2 bases removed from V and 4 bases from J, the gap between germline ends came to 14 bases. The CDR3 has 15 residues. CDR1 SGHRS and CDR2 YFSETQ come from the germline V gene. In DNA form, the CDR3 reads TGCGCCAGCAGCTTCCAGGGTCTTGGGGCAGATACGCAGTATTTT. It yields the protein CASSFQGLGADTQYF. Filled out from reference TRBV5-1 and TRBJ2-3, the complete variable domain reads KAGVTQTPRYLIKTRGQQVTLSCSPISGHRSVSWYQQTPGQGLQFLFEYFSETQRNKGNFPGRFSGRQFSNSRSEMNVSTLELGDSALYLCASSFQGLGADTQYFGPGTRLTVL.

This clonotype was seen a few times. The chain links TRBV24-1 to TRBJ2-2; the D is unclear. The germline V and J ends were trimmed by 5 bases and 8 bases, with 17 bases remaining between them. The CDR3 spans 15 residues. From germline, CDR1 is KGHDR and CDR2 SFDVKD. The CDR3 reads CATSATKNTPGELFF. For the CDR3, the DNA is TGTGCCACCAGTGCCACGAAGAATACCCCTGGGGAGCTGTTTTTT.

The V gene is TRBV19, the J gene TRBJ1-1, with TRBD1 matching over 8 bases. The trim removed 0 bases at V and 5 bases at J, leaving 5 bases unmatched. Germline-derived CDR1 and CDR2 are LNHDA and SQIVND (reference sequence). The CDR3 contains 15 residues. This chain's CDR3 is CASSIDSGGKTEAFF. Here the CDR3 DNA reads TGTGCCAGTAGTATAGATTCAGGGGGCAAGACTGAAGCTTTCTTT.

This clonotype was seen only a few times. This chain links TRBV5-5 with TRBJ2-3; D ambiguous. CDR3 length: 17 residues. Trimming took off 0 bases at V and 2 bases at J, with 16 bases between the two ends. Germline assignment: CDR1 SGHKS and CDR2 YYEKEE (reference sequence). This CDR3 is CASSLGAQVWYTDTQYF. CDR3 nucleotides: TGTGCCAGCAGCTTGGGAGCGCAGGTTTGGTACACAGATACGCAGTATTTT.

This chain uses TRBV13 with TRBJ2-3; 7 nucleotides line up with TRBD2. Germline lookup yields CDR1 PRHDT and CDR2 FYEKMQ (reference sequence). The CDR3 spans 15 residues. V shed 5 bases and J 2 bases; nucleotides not matched to a gene: 7. In DNA, the CDR3 is TGTGCCAGCAGCCTGAGTAGCGGGCCCACAGATACGCAGTATTTT. Translating gives CASSLSSGPTDTQYF.

This chain links TRBV7-2 with TRBJ2-5; D is undetermined. Trimming stripped 5 bases from V and 7 bases from J, with 8 bases between. Germline lookup yields CDR1 SGHTA and CDR2 FQGNSA. The CDR3 sequence is 11 residues long. The CDR3 region has the DNA TGTGCCAGCAGCCAGCAGGCGACCCAGTACTTC. It yields the protein CASSQQATQYF.

This clonotype was counted a single time. The chain has TRBV5-1 and TRBJ2-7, with D perhaps being TRBD1 or TRBD2 (5 bases each). The ends were cut back, 9 bases at V and 2 bases at J, with 6 bases in the middle. Germline assignment: CDR1 SGHRS and CDR2 YFSETQ. This CDR3 comprises 10 residues. CDR3 DNA sequence: TGCGCCATGGGGGCCTACGAGCAGTACTTC. As protein: CAMGAYEQYF.

This clonotype was detected many times. The germline gene is not matched at one end of the junction; a read error may be the cause. This rearrangement joins TRBV5-1 to TRBJ1-1; unclear D gene. This CDR3 has 15 amino acids. CDR1 is SGHRS and CDR2 is YFSETQ in the germline V gene. The CDR3 loop is CASSLGAGVNTEAFF. Here the CDR3 DNA reads TGTGCCAGCAGCTTAGGCGCCGGGGTGAACACTGAAGCTTTCTTT.

This clonotype was detected ten times or more. V and J are TRBV7-9 and TRBJ2-1, with 8 bases lining up with TRBD1. The CDR3 loop spans 16 amino acids. Losses at the gene ends were 4 bases for V and 2 bases for J; bases not matched to a gene: 7. Germline loops: CDR1 SEHNR, CDR2 FQNEAQ (reference sequence). The CDR3 protein is CASSSSDRDPYNEQFF. CDR3 nucleotide sequence: TGTGCCAGCAGCTCATCGGACAGGGACCCCTACAATGAGCAGTTCTTC.

The chain employs TRBV18 and TRBJ1-4; D call uncertain. This CDR3 is built from 17 residues. V was shortened by 1 base and J by 8 bases, with 20 bases between the two germline ends. Per the germline V gene, CDR1 is KGHSH and CDR2 is LQKENI. In DNA, the CDR3 is TGTGCCAGCTCACCACTTAAATTGGCTCTGAGCCTGGAAAAACTGTTTTTT. This codes for CASSPLKLALSLEKLFF.

This chain uses TRBV12-3 or TRBV12-4 with TRBJ2-1; TRBD2 matches 9 bases. This CDR3 comprises 17 residues. V shed 10 bases, J shed 9 bases, and the junction held 22 bases outside the gene matches. The CDR3 reads CATGGGELRRNNREQFF. CDR3 nucleotide sequence: TGTGCCACCGGCGGGGGGGAGTTACGGCGTAACAATCGTGAGCAGTTCTTC.

This clonotype appeared a few times. This chain connects TRBV9 to TRBJ2-1; D is undetermined. The V gene lost 4 bases and the J gene lost 11 bases, with 10 bases spanning the gap. The CDR3 totals 11 residues. Looked up from germline, CDR1 is SGDLS and CDR2 is YYNGEE. This CDR3 reads CASSFGPKQFF. DNA for the CDR3: TGTGCCAGCAGCTTCGGGCCCAAGCAGTTCTTC.